This record concerns one TCR beta chain sequence. An end of the junction does not agree with germline; a read error may underlie this. Germline assignment: CDR1 ENHRY and CDR2 SYGVKD. CDR3 length: 12 residues. This sample is drawn from a study of T cell changes during pregnancy in multiple sclerosis. Only in-frame clones appear in the TCRdb table, and some are missing; sequencing was by immunoSEQ multiplex PCR. The profile covers 70,000 to 75,000 clones, with more than 85% appearing a single time and around 3% taken by the ten largest. The material was peripheral blood, obtained before pregnancy. The V and J genes are TRBV10-3 and TRBJ1-3; D call uncertain. The sequence derives from a female donor with multiple sclerosis, enrolled in a pregnancy study. The CDR3: CALSVSGNTIYF. CDR3 coding DNA: TGTGCCCTCAGCGTTTCTGGAAACACCATATATTTT.